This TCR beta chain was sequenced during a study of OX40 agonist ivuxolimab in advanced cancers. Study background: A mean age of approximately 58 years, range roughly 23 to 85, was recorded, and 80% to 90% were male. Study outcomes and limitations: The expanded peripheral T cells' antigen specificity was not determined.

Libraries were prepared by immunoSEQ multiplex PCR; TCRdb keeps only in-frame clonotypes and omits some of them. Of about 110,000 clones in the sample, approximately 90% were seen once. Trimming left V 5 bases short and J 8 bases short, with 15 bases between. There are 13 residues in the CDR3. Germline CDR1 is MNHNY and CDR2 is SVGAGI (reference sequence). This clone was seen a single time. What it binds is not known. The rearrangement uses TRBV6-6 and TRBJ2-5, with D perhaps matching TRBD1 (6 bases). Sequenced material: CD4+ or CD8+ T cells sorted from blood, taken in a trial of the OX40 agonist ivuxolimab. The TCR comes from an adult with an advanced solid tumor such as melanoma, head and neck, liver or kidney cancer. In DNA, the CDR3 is TGTGCCAGCAGTCCAGAAGGGGGTTATACCCAGTACTTC. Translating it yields CASSPEGGYTQYF.